This is a list of T cell receptor beta chains from one sample in a study of Tregs in tolerant kidney transplant recipients. Some clones are missing from TCRdb's copy, which holds only in-frame ones; the method was immunoSEQ multiplex PCR. There are 60,000 or so clones in the sample; around four fifths occur only once, and approximately 4.7% lies in the top ten. Sequencing used CD4+ T cells from blood. The receptors were gathered from a human donor in good health. The CDR3 runs from the conserved cysteine through the conserved F or W. A D gene is named only where the DNA matches it firmly. Clone size is not always given. Where it is, it says once, few, many or a class for expanded clones.

clone_size	j_call	d_call	v_call	cdr3_nt	cdr3_aa
NA	TRBJ1-2	NA	TRBV18	TGTGCCAGCTCAGAGGGGATAGGGCCACAGAACTATGGCTACACCTTC	CASSEGIGPQNYGYTF
NA	TRBJ2-2	TRBD2	TRBV4-3	TGCGCCAGCAGCCAACAAAACCTAGCGGCCGGGGAGCTGTTTTTT	CASSQQNLAAGELFF
NA	TRBJ1-1	TRBD1	TRBV7-9	TGTGCCAGCAGCCTCGACAGGGGGGACACTGAAGCTTTCTTT	CASSLDRGDTEAFF
NA	TRBJ2-7	NA	TRBV5-1	TGCGCCAGCAGCTTGGTTGATTTTTCCTACGAGCAGTACTTC	CASSLVDFSYEQYF
NA	TRBJ1-5	TRBD1	TRBV30	TGTGCCTGGAGTGTGAGCGGACAGGGATTCAATCAGCCCCAGCATTTT	CAWSVSGQGFNQPQHF
NA	TRBJ1-1	NA	TRBV7-2	TGTGCCAGCAGCTTAAGCCAGCCAGGGTATGGCGAAACTGAAGCTTTCTTT	CASSLSQPGYGETEAFF
NA	TRBJ2-2	TRBD2	TRBV5-4	TGTGCCAGCAGCCCGGGTGGAGCGGGAGTTGCCGGGGAGCTGTTTTTT	CASSPGGAGVAGELFF
NA	TRBJ1-3	NA	TRBV5-5	TGTGTCCCGGAGGGTGGAAACACCATATATTTT	CVPEGGNTIYF
few	TRBJ1-6	NA	TRBV19	TGTGCCAGTAGTCTAACAACAGGGTCCGGTAGCTATAATTCACCCCTCCACTTT	CASSLTTGSGSYNSPLHF
NA	TRBJ1-6	NA	TRBV30	TGTGCCTGGAGTCGTCAGGGGAGTTCACCCCTCCACTTT	CAWSRQGSSPLHF
NA	TRBJ2-1	NA	TRBV6-4	TGTGCCAGCAGTGACTCCTCCTACAATGAGCAGTTCTTC	CASSDSSYNEQFF
NA	TRBJ2-1	NA	TRBV12-5	TGTGCTAGTGGTTTGGTACTCGGAACAGGCTTTGAGCAGTTCTTC	CASGLVLGTGFEQFF
NA	TRBJ1-2	NA	TRBV7-9	TGTGCCAGCAGCTTAGCAGGACAGTACGGCTACACCTTC	CASSLAGQYGYTF
few	TRBJ2-7	TRBD1	TRBV7-2	TGTGCCAGCAGCTTATCGTGGGACAGCCCCTACGAGCAGTACTTC	CASSLSWDSPYEQYF
NA	TRBJ2-7	NA	TRBV28	TGTGCCAGCAGTTTCACTCTGGGTAGCTACGAGCAGTACTTC	CASSFTLGSYEQYF
NA	TRBJ2-7	NA	TRBV29-1	TGCAGCGTTCGACGGGACTCCTACGAGCAGTACTTC	CSVRRDSYEQYF
NA	TRBJ1-3	NA	TRBV28	TGTGCCAGCAGTTATAAGACCCCCAAAGTCTCCAACTCTGGAAACACCATATATTTT	CASSYKTPKVSNSGNTIYF
NA	TRBJ1-1	NA	TRBV7-3	TGTGCCAGCGTCCGGGACACAAGGGGGGACACTGAAGCTTTCTTT	CASVRDTRGDTEAFF
NA	TRBJ2-5	NA	TRBV4-1	TGCGCCAGCAGCGGGGGACATCAAGAGACCCAGTACTTC	CASSGGHQETQYF
NA	TRBJ2-5	NA	TRBV4-2	TGTGCCAGCAGCCGGTCCCCCGGGGGAGGCGAGACCCAGTACTTC	CASSRSPGGGETQYF
once	TRBJ1-1	NA	TRBV29-1	TGCAGCGTCTGCCCCGGGTGGGGGAACACTGAAGCTTTCTTT	CSVCPGWGNTEAFF
NA	TRBJ1-2	NA	TRBV7-8	TGTGCCAGCAGCTTCGACAATAGTTATCCCTATGGCTACACCTTC	CASSFDNSYPYGYTF
NA	TRBJ1-6	NA	TRBV18	TGTGCCAGCTCACCAGAGGGTGGAGGCCATTCACCCCTCCACTTT	CASSPEGGGHSPLHF
NA	TRBJ2-1	TRBD2	TRBV7-9	TGTGCCAGCAGCTGGGGACTAGCGGGAGCCAATGAGCAGTTCTTC	CASSWGLAGANEQFF
once	TRBJ2-1	NA	TRBV9	TGTGCCAGCAGCGCCAGCGCGGGGTTAAGCTCCTACAATGAGCAGTTCTTC	CASSASAGLSSYNEQFF
NA	TRBJ2-7	NA	TRBV27	TGTGCCAGCAGCCTAACCGGGACAATCTACGAGCAGTACTTC	CASSLTGTIYEQYF
NA	TRBJ2-2	TRBD2	TRBV7-8	TGTGCCAGCAGCTTAAAACCCCTAGCGGCGAACACCGGGGAGCTGTTTTTT	CASSLKPLAANTGELFF
NA	TRBJ1-5	TRBD1	TRBV5-6	TGTGCCAGCAGCCCACGGACAGGGCACCAGCCCCAGCATTTT	CASSPRTGHQPQHF
NA	TRBJ1-2	TRBD1	TRBV7-8	TGTGCCAGCAGCTGGGGGACAGGGGCCTACGACTATGGCTACACCTTC	CASSWGTGAYDYGYTF
NA	TRBJ2-4	NA	TRBV5-1	TGCGCCAGCAGCTTGGTGGGAGGCGAAGCCAAAAACATTCAGTACTTC	CASSLVGGEAKNIQYF
few	TRBJ1-2	NA	TRBV6-5	TGTGCCAGTACTCTCTTGGACGGGGAAGGTGGCTACACCTTC	CASTLLDGEGGYTF
NA	TRBJ1-2	TRBD1	TRBV28	TGTGCCAGCACCCTAAACCCTACCGGGACAGGGGACTATGGCTACACCTTC	CASTLNPTGTGDYGYTF
NA	TRBJ2-7	TRBD2	TRBV7-6	TGTGCCAGCAGCCCTCGGGGCGGGAGGTTCAACGAGCAGTACTTC	CASSPRGGRFNEQYF
NA	TRBJ1-4	NA	TRBV2	TGTGCCAGCACTGGAGGGGAAAAACTGTTTTTT	CASTGGEKLFF
NA	TRBJ2-7	NA	TRBV10-1	TGCGCCAGCAGTGAAATGGGGTACAGGTCCTACGAGCAGTACTTC	CASSEMGYRSYEQYF
NA	TRBJ2-4	TRBD2	TRBV7-7	TGTGCCCCCCATAGCGGGAGGGGAACCAAAAACATTCAGTACTTC	CAPHSGRGTKNIQYF
NA	TRBJ2-7	TRBD2	TRBV6-1	TGTGCCAGCAGTGAAGTTCTAGCGGGAGGATCCTACGAGCAGTACTTC	CASSEVLAGGSYEQYF
once	TRBJ2-2	TRBD1	TRBV6-1	TGTGCCAGCAGTGACACACAGGGGGTGAACACCGGGGAGCTGTTTTTT	CASSDTQGVNTGELFF
NA	TRBJ2-1	TRBD1	TRBV11-2	TGTGCCAGCAGCAGGGGGCTTCCCTACAATGAGCAGTTCTTC	CASSRGLPYNEQFF
NA	TRBJ1-3	NA	TRBV2	TGTGCCAGCAGTGAAGCAAACCCGGGAAACACCATATATTTT	CASSEANPGNTIYF
NA	TRBJ2-7	NA	TRBV5-5	TGTGCCAGCAGCTTGGGGCCGGGGGCCGCGGAAAAGCAGTACTTC	CASSLGPGAAEKQYF
NA	TRBJ2-7	TRBD2	TRBV11-3	TGTGCCAGCAGCTTAGACAGCGGGGGGACCTACGAGCAGTACTTC	CASSLDSGGTYEQYF
NA	TRBJ2-5	NA	TRBV14	TGTGCCAGCAGCCAAGATCCGCCAGGGAGGGGGCGAGAGACCCAGTACTTC	CASSQDPPGRGRETQYF
few	TRBJ2-2	TRBD1	TRBV5-4	TGTGCCAGCAGCGTCCCGGGACAGGGGACCGGGGAGCTGTTTTTT	CASSVPGQGTGELFF
NA	TRBJ1-3	NA	TRBV6-1	TGTGCCAGCAGTACCTCAACATTCGGAAACACCATATATTTT	CASSTSTFGNTIYF
NA	TRBJ2-5	NA	TRBV5-4	TGTGCCAGCAGCTCTCTGCCCAGGGAGACCCAGTACTTC	CASSSLPRETQYF
NA	TRBJ2-2	TRBD2	TRBV5-4	TGTGCCAGCAGCTTGGGACTAGCGGAGATCACCGGGGAGCTGTTTTTT	CASSLGLAEITGELFF
NA	TRBJ1-5	NA	TRBV7-2	TGTGCCAGCAGCCCACGTTTGGATCAGCCCCAGCATTTT	CASSPRLDQPQHF
once	TRBJ2-2	NA	TRBV4-3	TGCGCCAGCAGCACGAGAGCGGGCCGACAGCCGAACACCGGGGAGCTGTTTTTT	CASSTRAGRQPNTGELFF
NA	TRBJ2-3	NA	TRBV6-5	TGTGCCAGCAGACCCCGAGGACAGACCACAGATACGCAGTATTTT	CASRPRGQTTDTQYF
NA	TRBJ2-6	NA	TRBV14	TGTGCCAGCAGCCCCCGTGGCAGGGGAGGGGCTGGGGCCAACGTCCTGACTTTC	CASSPRGRGGAGANVLTF
NA	TRBJ2-3	NA	TRBV9	TGTGCCAGCAGCGTAGCTAGCAGCACAGATACGCAGTATTTT	CASSVASSTDTQYF
few	TRBJ1-5	NA	TRBV5-6	TGTGCCAGCAGCCGAGGGTTCAATCAGCCCCAGCATTTT	CASSRGFNQPQHF
NA	TRBJ2-7	NA	TRBV14	TGTGCCAGCAGCAGATCAGGGGTGGGTCTCTGGGAGCAGTACTTC	CASSRSGVGLWEQYF